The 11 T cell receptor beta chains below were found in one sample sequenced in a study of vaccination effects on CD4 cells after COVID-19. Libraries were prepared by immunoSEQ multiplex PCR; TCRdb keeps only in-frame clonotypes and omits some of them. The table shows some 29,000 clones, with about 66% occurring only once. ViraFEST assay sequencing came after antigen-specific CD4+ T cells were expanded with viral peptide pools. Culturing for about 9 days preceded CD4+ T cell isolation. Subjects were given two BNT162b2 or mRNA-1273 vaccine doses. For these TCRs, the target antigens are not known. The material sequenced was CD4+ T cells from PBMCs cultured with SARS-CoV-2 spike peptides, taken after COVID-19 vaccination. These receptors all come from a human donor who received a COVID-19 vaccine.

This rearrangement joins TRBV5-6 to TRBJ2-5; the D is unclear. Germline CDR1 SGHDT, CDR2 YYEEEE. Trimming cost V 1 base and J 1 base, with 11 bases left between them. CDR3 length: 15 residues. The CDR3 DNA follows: TGTGCCAGCAGCTTGAATCTCTGGATCCAAGAGACCCAGTACTTC. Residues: CASSLNLWIQETQYF.

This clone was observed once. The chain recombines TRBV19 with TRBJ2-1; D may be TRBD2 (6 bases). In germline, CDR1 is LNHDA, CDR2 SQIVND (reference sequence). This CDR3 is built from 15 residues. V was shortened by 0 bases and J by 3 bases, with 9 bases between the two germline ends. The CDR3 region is CASSIDGSYYNEQFF. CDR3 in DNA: TGTGCCAGTAGTATAGACGGGAGTTACTACAATGAGCAGTTCTTC.

The CDR3 spells CASRELVYNEQFF. CDR3 DNA: TGTGCCAGCCGGGAACTAGTCTACAATGAGCAGTTCTTC. The V call is TRBV21-1, the J call TRBJ2-1; the DNA was not compared with TRBD2, the D call given in the table. TRBV21-1 is a recognized pseudogene. CDR3 length equals 13 residues.

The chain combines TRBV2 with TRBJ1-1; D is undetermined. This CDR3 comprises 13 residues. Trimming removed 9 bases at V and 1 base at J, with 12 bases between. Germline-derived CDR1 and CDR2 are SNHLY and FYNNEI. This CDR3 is CASGRVENTEAFF. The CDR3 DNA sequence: TGTGCCAGTGGACGGGTGGAGAACACTGAAGCTTTCTTT.

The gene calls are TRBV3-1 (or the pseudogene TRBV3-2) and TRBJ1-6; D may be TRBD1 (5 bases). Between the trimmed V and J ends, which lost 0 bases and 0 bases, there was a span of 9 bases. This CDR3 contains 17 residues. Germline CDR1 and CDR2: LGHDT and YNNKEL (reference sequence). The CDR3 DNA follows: TGTGCCAGCAGCCAAGAGGGGCGGAGCTCCTATAATTCACCCCTCCACTTT. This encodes CASSQEGRSSYNSPLHF.

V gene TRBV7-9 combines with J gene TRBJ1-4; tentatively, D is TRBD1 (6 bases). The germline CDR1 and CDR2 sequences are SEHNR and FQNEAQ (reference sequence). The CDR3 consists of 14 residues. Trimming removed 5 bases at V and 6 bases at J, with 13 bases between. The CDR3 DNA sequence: TGTGCCAGCAGCGGTACAGGGAGTTATGAAAAACTGTTTTTT. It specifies CASSGTGSYEKLFF.

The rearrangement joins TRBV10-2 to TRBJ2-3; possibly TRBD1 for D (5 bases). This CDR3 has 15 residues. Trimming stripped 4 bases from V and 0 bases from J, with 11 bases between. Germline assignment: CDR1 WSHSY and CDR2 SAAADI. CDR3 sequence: CASSVGSGSTDTQYF. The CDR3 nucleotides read TGCGCCAGCAGTGTGGGGTCAGGGAGCACAGATACGCAGTATTTT.

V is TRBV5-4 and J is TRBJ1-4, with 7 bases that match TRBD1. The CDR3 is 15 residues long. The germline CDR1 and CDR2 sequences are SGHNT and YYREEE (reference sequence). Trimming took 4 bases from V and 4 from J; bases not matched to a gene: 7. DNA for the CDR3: TGTGCCAGCAGCCGGAACCGGGACAGTAATGAAAAACTGTTTTTT. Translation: CASSRNRDSNEKLFF.

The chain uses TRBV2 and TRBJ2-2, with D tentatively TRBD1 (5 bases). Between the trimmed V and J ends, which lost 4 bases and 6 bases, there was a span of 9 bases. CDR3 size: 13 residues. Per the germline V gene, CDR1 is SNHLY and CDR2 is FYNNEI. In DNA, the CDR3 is TGTGCCAGCAGTGGGCAGGGTTCCGGGGAGCTGTTTTTT. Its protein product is CASSGQGSGELFF.

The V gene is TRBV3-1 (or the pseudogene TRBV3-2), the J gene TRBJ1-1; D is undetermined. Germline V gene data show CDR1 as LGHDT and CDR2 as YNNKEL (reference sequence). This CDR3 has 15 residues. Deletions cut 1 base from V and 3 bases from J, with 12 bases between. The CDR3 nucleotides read TGTGCCAGCAGCCAAGCGTGGGCGGGTGACACTGAAGCTTTCTTT. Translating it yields CASSQAWAGDTEAFF.

The CDR3 protein is CATSREDYGYTF. CDR3 nucleotide sequence: TGTGCCACCAGCCGGGAGGACTATGGCTACACCTTC. The chain joins TRBV24-1 to TRBJ1-2; D is ambiguous. Germline lookup yields CDR1 KGHDR and CDR2 SFDVKD. CDR3 size: 12 residues. V was pared by 7 bases and J by 3 bases, with 8 bases between.